This T cell receptor beta chain is drawn from a study of radiotherapy plus CTLA-4 blockade in lung cancer. Study background: Objective responses were observed in more than 15% of patients, and disease control was achieved by roughly 30%.

Study-wide results and caveats: Once radiotherapy plus ipilimumab had been given, TCR clones derived from tumor expanded in blood.

Measured with immunoSEQ multiplex PCR; TCRdb has only the in-frame clones, and not every one. The table has around 85,000 clones, approximately 84% seen once. With regard to this clone: As yet, its antigen is unknown.

V gave up 7 bases and J gave up 3 bases; unmatched junction bases: 4. CDR1 is LNHDA and CDR2 is SQIVND in the germline V gene (reference sequence). The CDR3 has 13 residues. The source is a human donor with non-small cell lung cancer who had a partial response to radiotherapy plus ipilimumab. Sequencing was performed on peripheral blood, taken from a patient treated with radiotherapy plus ipilimumab. This rearrangement joins TRBV19 to TRBJ2-3; 7 bases match TRBD1. The CDR3 protein is CASKRGLTDTQYF. The CDR3 DNA follows: TGTGCCAGTAAGAGGGGGCTGACAGATACGCAGTATTTT.